The rows below give T cell receptor beta chains drawn from one sample of a study of T cell repertoires in cytomegalovirus infection. TCRdb re-called the reads with MiXCR, one entry per CDR3 protein. The repertoire has around 430,000 distinct CDR3 sequences, about 42% of them found once; the top ten carry around two fifths. Antigens of these TCRs are unknown. Material: cultured PBMCs, obtained from culture after CMV antigen stimulation. The receptors shown here come from a human donor in good health (CMV status not recorded). Some clones in this sample may be carry-over from other donors' samples. CDR3s include the opening cysteine and the closing phenylalanine or tryptophan. A D gene is named only where the DNA matches it firmly. Clone size is shown for a subset of rows, as once, few, many or a class of expanded clone.

clone_size,d_call,v_call,j_call,cdr3_nt,cdr3_aa
NA,TRBD2,TRBV5-1,TRBJ2-7,TGCGCCAGCAGCGCCGGACTAGCGGGAGGCCGGTGGGAGCAGTACTTC,CASSAGLAGGRWEQYF
few,NA,TRBV7-2,TRBJ1-2,TGTGCCAGCAGCCCCGGCTACGGGGTGAACTATGGCTACACCTTC,CASSPGYGVNYGYTF
NA,NA,TRBV12-3/TRBV12-4,TRBJ1-2,TGTGCCAGCAGTTCCAAAGGGTACGGCTACACCTTC,CASSSKGYGYTF
NA,NA,TRBV20-1,TRBJ2-1,TGCAGTGCTAGAGGAGGGAGCCATGAGCAGTTCTTC,CSARGGSHEQFF
NA,NA,TRBV2,TRBJ1-6,TGTGCCAGCATGGCCTATAATTCACCCCTCCACTTT,CASMAYNSPLHF
many,NA,TRBV7-2,TRBJ2-1,TGTGCCAGCAGCTTCGGCCCACTAAGCTCCTACAATGAGCAGTTCTTC,CASSFGPLSSYNEQFF
NA,TRBD1,TRBV7-6,TRBJ1-5,TGTGCCAGCAGCTTAGCTTCAGGGGGGGGTCAGCCCCAGCATTTT,CASSLASGGGQPQHF
NA,TRBD1,TRBV5-6,TRBJ2-5,TGTGCCAGCAGCTTGTCCGGGACAGGGGAGACCCAGTACTTC,CASSLSGTGETQYF
few,NA,TRBV28,TRBJ2-3,TGTGCCAGCAGTTTACACGACCCAGATACGCAGTATTTT,CASSLHDPDTQYF
NA,TRBD2,TRBV7-9,TRBJ2-3,TGTGCCAGCAGCTTATCTAGCGGGGGGGCCGGCACAGATACGCAGTATTTT,CASSLSSGGAGTDTQYF
many,TRBD2,TRBV10-3,TRBJ2-3,TGTGCCATCAGTGAGAGGGGCGGGGGGGCGACAGATACGCAGTATTTT,CAISERGGGATDTQYF
NA,TRBD2,TRBV7-8,TRBJ2-1,TGTGCCAGCAGTCCGGGGACTAGCCAGTGGGTTGGGAATGAGCAGTTCTTC,CASSPGTSQWVGNEQFF
NA,NA,TRBV7-2,TRBJ1-2,TGTGCCAGCAGTAACAGGCAGTTCTATGGCTACACCTTC,CASSNRQFYGYTF
NA,TRBD1,TRBV5-1,TRBJ2-5,TGCGCCAGCAGCTGGGATAGACAGGGGCTGTACTTC,CASSWDRQGLYF
few,TRBD2,TRBV20-1,TRBJ2-7,TGCAGTGCCCGGACTAGCGGGGGCGGCGAGCAGTACTTC,CSARTSGGGEQYF
many,NA,TRBV7-2,TRBJ2-5,TGTGCCAGCAGCTTAGTAGCGGCGGTGGAGACCCAGTACTTC,CASSLVAAVETQYF
few,NA,TRBV7-9,TRBJ2-7,TGTGCCAGCAGCTTAGTCCGGGGCGCGGTCTACGAGCAGTACTTC,CASSLVRGAVYEQYF
few,NA,TRBV24-1,TRBJ2-3,TGTGCCACCAGTGATTCGCGGAGGGCTAACACAGATACGCAGTATTTT,CATSDSRRANTDTQYF
few,NA,TRBV7-2,TRBJ2-7,TGTGCCAGCAGCTTAGGTCACGGGGGCGCCTCCTACGAGCAGTACTTC,CASSLGHGGASYEQYF
few,NA,TRBV19,TRBJ2-2,TGTGCCAGACGCCTCGGGAGAACGAACACCGGGGAGCTGTTTTTT,CARRLGRTNTGELFF
NA,NA,TRBV6-1,TRBJ1-1,TGTGCCAGCAGTGACTGGGCAGCTCAAGCTTTCTTT,CASSDWAAQAFF
few,NA,TRBV7-8,TRBJ2-7,TGTGCCAGCAGCTTAGTTGGTGGCCGGGGGCAGTACTTC,CASSLVGGRGQYF
NA,NA,TRBV20-1,TRBJ2-5,TGCAGTGCTAGGAGAGGGGGCCAAGAGACCCAGTACTTC,CSARRGGQETQYF
many,NA,TRBV11-2,TRBJ2-2,TGTGCCAGCAGCTTAGGGGGAGTCACCGGGGAGCTGTTTTTT,CASSLGGVTGELFF
few,NA,TRBV27,TRBJ2-1,TGTGCCAGCAGACTAAGGGGTACGAATGAGCAGTTCTTC,CASRLRGTNEQFF
NA,NA,TRBV18,TRBJ2-4,TGTGCCAGCTCACCAAGCGGCCGGGCCAAAAACATTCAGTACTTC,CASSPSGRAKNIQYF
few,TRBD2,TRBV7-2,TRBJ2-5,TGTGCCAGCAGCTCGCTAGCGGCAAAAGAGACCCAGTACTTC,CASSSLAAKETQYF
NA,NA,TRBV29-1,TRBJ2-1,TGCAGCGTGAGTGGAAGGGTCTCCTACAATGAGCAGTTCTTC,CSVSGRVSYNEQFF
once,NA,TRBV19,TRBJ2-1,TGTGCCAGTAGTAATAGGGGAGATTACAATGAGCAGTTCTTC,CASSNRGDYNEQFF
NA,NA,TRBV6-2/TRBV6-3,TRBJ2-7,TGTGCCAGCAGTTGGGGGACACCGACAGAGCAGTACTTC,CASSWGTPTEQYF
NA,NA,TRBV29-1,TRBJ2-7,TGCAGCGGCGGGTGGACATACGAGCAGTACTTC,CSGGWTYEQYF
NA,TRBD1,TRBV11-1,TRBJ2-7,TGTGCCAGCAGCGTCCGGGACAGCGACTACGAGCAGTACTTC,CASSVRDSDYEQYF
NA,NA,TRBV29-1,TRBJ2-3,TGCAGCGCAAACGTAGGGGGAGAGAGCACAGATACGCAGTATTTT,CSANVGGESTDTQYF
few,TRBD1,TRBV7-2,TRBJ1-4,TGTGCCAGCAGCTTCAAGGGGGCAGGGGCGCTTAGGGAAAAACTGTTTTTT,CASSFKGAGALREKLFF
many,NA,TRBV7-2,TRBJ2-1,TGTGCCAGCAGCCTAAACAATGAGCAGTTCTTC,CASSLNNEQFF
NA,TRBD2,TRBV28,TRBJ2-3,TGTGCCAGCAGTTCTCCAAGGACTAGCGGGAGTCTAGATACGCAGTATTTT,CASSSPRTSGSLDTQYF
NA,TRBD1,TRBV7-9,TRBJ1-5,TGTGCCAGCAGCTTAGGACAGGGGGCCTCTGGCAATCAGCCCCAGCATTTT,CASSLGQGASGNQPQHF
NA,NA,TRBV6-2/TRBV6-3,TRBJ1-4,TGTGCCAGCAGTACCTTCCGGCGGGCTAATGAAAAACTGTTTTTT,CASSTFRRANEKLFF
NA,NA,TRBV11-2,TRBJ2-1,TGTGCCAGCAGCTTAGAGGCTTGGGGCGGCTACAATGAGCAGTTCTTC,CASSLEAWGGYNEQFF
many,TRBD2,TRBV7-2,TRBJ2-3,TGTGCCAGCAGCTTAGCCCCCCCGGGAGGGGGTACAGATACGCAGTATTTT,CASSLAPPGGGTDTQYF
few,NA,TRBV20-1,TRBJ2-7,TGCAGTGCTAGAGGAGGGACCAATACCTACGAGCAGTACTTC,CSARGGTNTYEQYF
once,TRBD2,TRBV20-1,TRBJ2-5,TGCAGTGCTCCGAACCCAGGACTAGCGGGAGGTCGAGAGACCCAGTACTTC,CSAPNPGLAGGRETQYF
few,NA,TRBV12-3/TRBV12-4,TRBJ1-1,TGTGCCAGCAGTTTAAGCCCTTGGACTGAAGCTTTCTTT,CASSLSPWTEAFF
NA,NA,TRBV27,TRBJ2-1,TGTGCCAGCACCCTAAGGATCGGGAGTGAGCAGTTCTTC,CASTLRIGSEQFF
NA,NA,TRBV7-6,TRBJ2-7,TGTGCCAGCAGCCCCGGGAGCCATTATTTGGAGCAGTACTTC,CASSPGSHYLEQYF
many,TRBD1,TRBV7-2,TRBJ2-7,TGTGCCAGCAGTACGGGGAGGCAGGGGGCAGGCGAGCAGTACTTC,CASSTGRQGAGEQYF
NA,TRBD1,TRBV20-1,TRBJ2-5,TGCAGTGCTCAAGAGGGGGCTAGCCCAGAGACCCAGTACTTC,CSAQEGASPETQYF
once,NA,TRBV6-5,TRBJ1-2,TGTGCCAGCAGTTCGTATCCGACCTCAAAGGGTGGCTACACCTTC,CASSSYPTSKGGYTF
once,TRBD2,TRBV7-9,TRBJ2-7,TGTGCCAGCAGCCAAGCTGGGAGGAGGGACCCGGGCCTAGCGGGGCGGGACGAGCAGTACTTC,CASSQAGRRDPGLAGRDEQYF
NA,TRBD1,TRBV6-2/TRBV6-3,TRBJ2-1,TGTGCCAGCACGCTGACAGGGGATCACAATGAGCAGTTCTTC,CASTLTGDHNEQFF
few,NA,TRBV19,TRBJ1-1,TGTGCCAGTAGTATGCTGGGGTCTAACGCTGAAGCTTTCTTT,CASSMLGSNAEAFF
NA,NA,TRBV11-1,TRBJ1-2,TGTGCCAGCAGCCCTGGTCCAGGGAAAAACTATGGCTACACCTTC,CASSPGPGKNYGYTF
NA,TRBD1,TRBV18,TRBJ1-2,TGTGCCAGCTCACCACCGGTCGGACAGGGTTATGGCTACACCTTC,CASSPPVGQGYGYTF
NA,NA,TRBV7-6,TRBJ1-5,TGTGCCAGCAGCCCCTGGGGGGGACGGGGGAATCAGCCCCAGCATTTT,CASSPWGGRGNQPQHF
NA,NA,TRBV7-2,TRBJ1-1,TGTGCCAGCCGCCGTAGGCAGGGAGGAAGGACTGAAGCTTTCTTT,CASRRRQGGRTEAFF
NA,TRBD1,TRBV7-2,TRBJ2-7,TGTGCCAGCAGCTTAGTCTGGACAGGGATTTCCTACGAGCAGTACTTC,CASSLVWTGISYEQYF